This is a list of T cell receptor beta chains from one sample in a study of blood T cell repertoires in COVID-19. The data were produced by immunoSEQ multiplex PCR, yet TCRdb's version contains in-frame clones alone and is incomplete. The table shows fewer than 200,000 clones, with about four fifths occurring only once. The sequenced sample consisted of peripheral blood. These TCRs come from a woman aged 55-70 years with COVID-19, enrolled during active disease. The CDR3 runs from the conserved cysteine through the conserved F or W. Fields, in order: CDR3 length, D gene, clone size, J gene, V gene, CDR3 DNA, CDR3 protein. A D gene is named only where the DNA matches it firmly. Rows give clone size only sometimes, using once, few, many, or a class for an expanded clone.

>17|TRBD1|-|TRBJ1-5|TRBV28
TGTGCCAGCAGTTTATGGGTGGGACAGGGCAGCAATCAGCCCCAGCATTTT
CASSLWVGQGSNQPQHF
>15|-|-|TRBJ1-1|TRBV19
TGTGCCAGTAGTATCGGGGTCGTAACACACACTGAAGCTTTCTTT
CASSIGVVTHTEAFF
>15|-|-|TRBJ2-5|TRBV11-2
TGTGCCAGCAGCTTACGCCGTGGCAGTCAAGAGACCCAGTACTTC
CASSLRRGSQETQYF
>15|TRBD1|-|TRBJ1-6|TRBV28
TGTGCCAGCAGACATTCAGACAGGGGGAATTCACCCCTCCACTTT
CASRHSDRGNSPLHF
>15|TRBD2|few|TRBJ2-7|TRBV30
TGTGCCTGGAGTGTGACTAGCGGTTTGAGGAACGAGCAGTACTTC
CAWSVTSGLRNEQYF
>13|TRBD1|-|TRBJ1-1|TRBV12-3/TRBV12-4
TGTGCCAGCAGTCGGACAGGGGGCACTGAAGCTTTCTTT
CASSRTGGTEAFF
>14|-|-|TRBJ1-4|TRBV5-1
TGCGCCAGCAGCTTGGGACAGTCTAGGGAAAAACTGTTTTTT
CASSLGQSREKLFF
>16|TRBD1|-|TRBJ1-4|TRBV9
TGTGCCAGCAGCGAGTCCCAGGGGGCCGCTAATGAAAAACTGTTTTTT
CASSESQGAANEKLFF
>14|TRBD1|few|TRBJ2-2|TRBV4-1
TGCGCCAGCAGCCAACAGGGGGACAGCGGGGAGCTGTTTTTT
CASSQQGDSGELFF
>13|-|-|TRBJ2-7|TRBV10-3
TGTGCCACCCACCCGGGTGCAGCCTACGAGCAGTACTTC
CATHPGAAYEQYF
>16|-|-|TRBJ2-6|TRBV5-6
TGTGCCAGCAGCTTGGAGAGGGTCTCTGGGGCCAACGTCCTGACTTTC
CASSLERVSGANVLTF
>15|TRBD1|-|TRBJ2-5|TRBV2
TGTGCCAGCAGTGTAATCCGGACAGGGGAAGAGACCCAGTACTTC
CASSVIRTGEETQYF
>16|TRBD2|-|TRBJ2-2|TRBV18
TGTGCCAGCTCACCTTGGCGGGAGGAGAGCACCGGGGAGCTGTTTTTT
CASSPWREESTGELFF
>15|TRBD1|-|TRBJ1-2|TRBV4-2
TGTGCCAGCAGCATTGGACAGGGGACGGCGTATGGCTACACCTTC
CASSIGQGTAYGYTF
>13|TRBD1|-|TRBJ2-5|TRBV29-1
TGCAGCGTTCGGACAGGGGGCGGTGAGACCCAGTACTTC
CSVRTGGGETQYF
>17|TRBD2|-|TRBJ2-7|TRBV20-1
TGCAGTGCTAGTGTGCGGTCCCTTACGACTAGCGCATACGAGCAGTACTTC
CSASVRSLTTSAYEQYF
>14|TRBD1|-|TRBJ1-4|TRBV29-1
TGCAGCGTTTCATTTTCAGGGGGAGGAGAAAAACTGTTTTTT
CSVSFSGGGEKLFF
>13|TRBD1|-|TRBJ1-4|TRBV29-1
TGCAGCGTGGGGGACAGACGGAATGAAAAACTGTTTTTT
CSVGDRRNEKLFF
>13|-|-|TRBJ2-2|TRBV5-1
TGCGCCAGCAGCACCACAGGGAGCCGGGAGCTGTTTTTT
CASSTTGSRELFF
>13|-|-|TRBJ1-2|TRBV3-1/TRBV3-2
TGTGCCAGCAGCCAAGGGACAGTAGGAAGCTACACCTTC
CASSQGTVGSYTF
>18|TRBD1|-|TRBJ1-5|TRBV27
TGTGCCAGCAGTGGGGGACAGCCCTTTAGCCTTAGCAATCAGCCCCAGCATTTT
CASSGGQPFSLSNQPQHF
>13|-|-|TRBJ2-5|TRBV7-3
TGTGCCAGCAGCTTAGGGACTGAAGAGACCCAGTACTTC
CASSLGTEETQYF
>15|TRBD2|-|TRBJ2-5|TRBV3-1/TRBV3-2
TGTGCCACCCGGCTAGCGGGGGGGCCAGAGGAGACCCAGTACTTC
CATRLAGGPEETQYF
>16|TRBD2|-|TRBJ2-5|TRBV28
TGTGCCAGCAGTCGTCGCAGACTAGCGGGAGAAGAGACCCAGTACTTC
CASSRRRLAGEETQYF
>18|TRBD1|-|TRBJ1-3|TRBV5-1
TGCGCCAGCAGTCCTACTCCGGGACAGGAGTTGAGTGGAAACACCATATATTTT
CASSPTPGQELSGNTIYF
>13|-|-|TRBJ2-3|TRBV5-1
TGCGCCAGCAGCTTGGCCCAGGGCGATACGCAGTATTTT
CASSLAQGDTQYF
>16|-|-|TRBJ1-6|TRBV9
TGTGCCAGCAGCGTCGGACCGGACACATTAAATTCACCCCTCCACTTT
CASSVGPDTLNSPLHF
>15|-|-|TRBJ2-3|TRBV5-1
TGCGCCAGCAGCTACGACAGTGCCCTAACAGATACGCAGTATTTT
CASSYDSALTDTQYF
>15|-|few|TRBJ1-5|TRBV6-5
TGTGCCAGCAGCGAGAACCCCTCGGGCAATCAGCCCCAGCATTTT
CASSENPSGNQPQHF
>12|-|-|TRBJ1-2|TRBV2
TGTGCCACCGGGTGGGGGGTATACGGCTACACCTTC
CATGWGVYGYTF
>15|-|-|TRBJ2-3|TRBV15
TGTGCCACCAGCAGAGGGAGGGGACCCACAGATACGCAGTATTTT
CATSRGRGPTDTQYF
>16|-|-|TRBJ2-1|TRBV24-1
TGTGCCACCAGTGACCGAGCGGCCAGCTCCTACAATGAGCAGTTCTTC
CATSDRAASSYNEQFF
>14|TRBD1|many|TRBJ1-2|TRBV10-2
TGCGCCAGCAGTCCGGGACAGGGGTTCTATGGCTACACCTTC
CASSPGQGFYGYTF
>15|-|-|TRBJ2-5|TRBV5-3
TGTGCCAGAAGCTTGGAGGACACGAACCAAGAGACCCAGTACTTC
CARSLEDTNQETQYF
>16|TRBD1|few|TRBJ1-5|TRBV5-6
TGTGCCAGCAGCTTGGGACAGGGGGGGCCAAAACCGCCCCAGCATTTT
CASSLGQGGPKPPQHF
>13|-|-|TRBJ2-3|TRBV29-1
TGCAGCGTTGGGGAGATGAGTACAGATACGCAGTATTTT
CSVGEMSTDTQYF
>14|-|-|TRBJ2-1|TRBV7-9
TGTGCCAGCAGCTACCAAGACACCTACAATGAGCAGTTCTTC
CASSYQDTYNEQFF
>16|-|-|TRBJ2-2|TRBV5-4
TGTGCCAGCAGCTTGCAACCAGGATCGAACACCGGGGAGCTGTTTTTT
CASSLQPGSNTGELFF
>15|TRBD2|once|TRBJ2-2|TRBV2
TGTGCCAGCAGTCCCGGGACTACCAACACCGGGGAGCTGTTTTTT
CASSPGTTNTGELFF
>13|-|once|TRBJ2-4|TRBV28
TGTGCCACGAGGGAGACAGCCAAAAACATTCAGTACTTC
CATRETAKNIQYF
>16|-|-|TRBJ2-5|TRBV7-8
TGTGCCAGCAGCTTGGGGACTGTAGGGGGCAGAGAGACCCAGTACTTC
CASSLGTVGGRETQYF
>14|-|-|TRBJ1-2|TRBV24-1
TGTGCCACCAGTGATCCAGGGAGGAAGGGGGGCTACACCTTC
CATSDPGRKGGYTF
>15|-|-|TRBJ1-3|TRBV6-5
TGTGCCAGCAGCGCAAGGGACTTCTCTGGAAACACCATATATTTT
CASSARDFSGNTIYF
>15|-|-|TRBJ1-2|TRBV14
TGTGCCAGCAGCCAAGTCGACAGCTCCGTCTATGGCTACACCTTC
CASSQVDSSVYGYTF
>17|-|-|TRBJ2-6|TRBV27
TGTGCCAGCAGTTTCTGGAATAAAGGGGCTGGGGCCAACGTCCTGACTTTC
CASSFWNKGAGANVLTF
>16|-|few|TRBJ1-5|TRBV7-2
TGTGCCAGCAGCTTTGAGGCCAACAGGGTTTCCCAGCCCCAGCATTTT
CASSFEANRVSQPQHF
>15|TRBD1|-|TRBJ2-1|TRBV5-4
TGTGCCAGCATTGCCGGGACAGGGGAAGGAAATGAGCAGTTCTTC
CASIAGTGEGNEQFF
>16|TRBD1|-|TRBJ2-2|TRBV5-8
TGTGCCAGCAGCTTCGACAGGGTGTCGGACACCGGGGAGCTGTTTTTT
CASSFDRVSDTGELFF
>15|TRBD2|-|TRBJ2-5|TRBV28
TGTGCCAGCAGTCCGGGGACTAGTGTGGGAGAGACCCAGTACTTC
CASSPGTSVGETQYF
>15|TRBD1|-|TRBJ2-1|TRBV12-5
TGTGCTAGTGGTTTAACAGGGGGCTCCTACAATGAGCAGTTCTTC
CASGLTGGSYNEQFF
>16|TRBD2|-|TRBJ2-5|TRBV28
TGTGCCAGCAGTTCCCTAAGACTAGCGCAGGAAGAGACCCAGTACTTC
CASSSLRLAQEETQYF
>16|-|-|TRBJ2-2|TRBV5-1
TGCGCCAGCAGCTCGCTAGGACAGACGAACACCGGGGAGCTGTTTTTT
CASSSLGQTNTGELFF
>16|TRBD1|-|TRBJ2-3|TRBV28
TGTGCCAGCAGAACATTCCGGACAGGGCTCACAGATACGCAGTATTTT
CASRTFRTGLTDTQYF